Listed below are T cell receptor beta chains from one sample, sequenced in a study of T cell responses to AZD1222 COVID-19 vaccine. Libraries were prepared by immunoSEQ multiplex PCR; TCRdb keeps only in-frame clonotypes and omits some of them. Among 100,000 to 150,000 clones listed, approximately 85% were seen once. Sequencing was performed on peripheral blood, taken on day 0 of AZD1222 vaccination. These receptors were taken from an adult in good health. The CDR3 runs from the conserved cysteine through the conserved F or W. Fields, in order: clone size, J gene, D gene, V gene, CDR3 DNA, CDR3 protein. The D gene is left open where the match is weak. A row's size may be missing; if present it is once, few, many or a size class.

clone size: once
J gene: TRBJ2-3
D gene: .
V gene: TRBV11-2
CDR3 DNA: TGTGCCAGCAGCCCCAGGATCAGCACAGATACGCAGTATTTT
CDR3 protein: CASSPRISTDTQYF

clone size: .
J gene: TRBJ2-5
D gene: TRBD2
V gene: TRBV9
CDR3 DNA: TGTGCCAGCAGCGTAGCTACAAGGGGAAGCGGGAGTGCCGGGGAGACCCAGTACTTC
CDR3 protein: CASSVATRGSGSAGETQYF

clone size: few
J gene: TRBJ2-2
D gene: TRBD2
V gene: TRBV13
CDR3 DNA: TGTGCCAGCAGCTTCGGGGAGGGGTGGACCGGGGAGCTGTTTTTT
CDR3 protein: CASSFGEGWTGELFF

clone size: few
J gene: TRBJ1-1
D gene: .
V gene: TRBV30
CDR3 DNA: TGTGCCTTATCAAAATCGGGTCTAACTGAAGCTTTCTTT
CDR3 protein: CALSKSGLTEAFF

clone size: .
J gene: TRBJ2-7
D gene: TRBD2
V gene: TRBV4-2
CDR3 DNA: TGTGCCAGCAGCCAAGATCTGGCTAGCGGGAGTTACGAGCAGTACTTC
CDR3 protein: CASSQDLASGSYEQYF

clone size: .
J gene: TRBJ1-3
D gene: .
V gene: TRBV4-2
CDR3 DNA: TGTGCCAGCAGCCAAGATGGAACAGGCGGAAACACCATATATTTT
CDR3 protein: CASSQDGTGGNTIYF

clone size: .
J gene: TRBJ1-5
D gene: .
V gene: TRBV30
CDR3 DNA: TGTGCCTGGAGTTTCGGGGGATTCCAGCCCCAGCATTTT
CDR3 protein: CAWSFGGFQPQHF

clone size: .
J gene: TRBJ2-7
D gene: .
V gene: TRBV27
CDR3 DNA: TGTGCCAGCCAGGGGGACTTCTACGAGCAGTACTTC
CDR3 protein: CASQGDFYEQYF

clone size: .
J gene: TRBJ2-2
D gene: TRBD1
V gene: TRBV25-1
CDR3 DNA: TGTGCCAGCAGTGGTCGACAGGGGGCGGCCACCGGGGAGCTGTTTTTT
CDR3 protein: CASSGRQGAATGELFF

clone size: .
J gene: TRBJ2-6
D gene: TRBD1
V gene: TRBV24-1
CDR3 DNA: TGTGCCACCAGTTCGGGACAGGGCCGCGCTGGGGCCAACGTCCTGACTTTC
CDR3 protein: CATSSGQGRAGANVLTF

clone size: .
J gene: TRBJ1-4
D gene: .
V gene: TRBV4-1
CDR3 DNA: TGCGCCAGCAGCCGCGCGGGGACGGAAAATAATGAAAAACTGTTTTTT
CDR3 protein: CASSRAGTENNEKLFF

clone size: .
J gene: TRBJ2-7
D gene: .
V gene: TRBV14
CDR3 DNA: TGTGCCAGCAGCCGCCCCCAAAACCGGGACCTTCGGTACTTC
CDR3 protein: CASSRPQNRDLRYF

clone size: few
J gene: TRBJ1-6
D gene: TRBD1
V gene: TRBV18
CDR3 DNA: TGTGCCAGCTCACCGGGACAGCCCCCAGGGGCCCTCCACTTT
CDR3 protein: CASSPGQPPGALHF

clone size: once
J gene: TRBJ2-3
D gene: .
V gene: TRBV6-5
CDR3 DNA: TGTGCCAGCGAAGGGGTTACAGATACGCAGTATTTT
CDR3 protein: CASEGVTDTQYF

clone size: .
J gene: TRBJ1-5
D gene: TRBD1
V gene: TRBV2
CDR3 DNA: TGTGCCAGCAGCGCGGACAGGGCAGGCGGTCAGCCCCAGCATTTT
CDR3 protein: CASSADRAGGQPQHF

clone size: .
J gene: TRBJ2-7
D gene: .
V gene: TRBV6-5
CDR3 DNA: TGTGCCAGCAGTATCGAGACGGGGCCCGTGTACGAGCAGTACTTC
CDR3 protein: CASSIETGPVYEQYF

clone size: .
J gene: TRBJ2-1
D gene: TRBD2
V gene: TRBV6-6
CDR3 DNA: TGTGCCAGCAGTTACGTGCGCGGGAGCTCCTACAATGAGCAGTTCTTC
CDR3 protein: CASSYVRGSSYNEQFF

clone size: .
J gene: TRBJ1-3
D gene: .
V gene: TRBV5-1
CDR3 DNA: TGCGCCAGCAGCTTGGGGACCCACACCTCTGGAAACACCATATATTTT
CDR3 protein: CASSLGTHTSGNTIYF

clone size: .
J gene: TRBJ2-7
D gene: .
V gene: TRBV7-9
CDR3 DNA: TGTGCCAGCAGCTTAGGGGTCGGGGGAGACAGCGAGCAGTACTTC
CDR3 protein: CASSLGVGGDSEQYF

clone size: .
J gene: TRBJ2-1
D gene: .
V gene: TRBV9
CDR3 DNA: TGTGCCAGCAGCCCACACTTGAGCTCCTACAATGAGCAGTTCTTC
CDR3 protein: CASSPHLSSYNEQFF

clone size: .
J gene: TRBJ1-3
D gene: TRBD1
V gene: TRBV29-1
CDR3 DNA: TGCAGCGTGGCGACACAGGGGGCTGGAAACACCATATATTTT
CDR3 protein: CSVATQGAGNTIYF

clone size: .
J gene: TRBJ1-2
D gene: TRBD1
V gene: TRBV9
CDR3 DNA: TGTGCCAGCAGCGGACAGGGTATCTATGGCTACACCTTC
CDR3 protein: CASSGQGIYGYTF